Below are 21 T cell receptor beta chains sequenced from a single sample in a study of T cell repertoires in cytomegalovirus infection. Their specific antigens are unknown. In TCRdb, the reads were re-called with MiXCR into one record per CDR3 protein. The sample includes about 700,000 distinct CDR3 sequences, around 30% seen only once; the top ten take 15% to 20%. The source was cultured PBMCs, collected from culture after CMV antigen stimulation. Receptors originate from a human donor in good health (CMV status not recorded). Some clones in this sample may be carry-over from other donors' samples.

The CDR3 DNA reads as TGCGCCAGCAGTCAGGGACTGAATTATAATTCACCCCTCCACTTT. Amino acids: CASSQGLNYNSPLHF. This chain joins TRBV23-1 and TRBJ1-6, with D possibly matching TRBD1 (5 bases). TRBV23-1 is noted as an ORF with a role that remains uncertain. CDR3 length: 15 residues. Trimming pared 3 bases from V and 4 bases from J, leaving 10 bases between.

At least ten counts were recorded for this clonotype. The rearrangement joins TRBV7-6 to TRBJ1-3; D might be TRBD1 (5 bases). V was pared by 5 bases and J by 2 bases, with 13 bases between. CDR1 and CDR2 (germline): SGHVS, FNYEAQ. This CDR3 region has 15 residues. The CDR3 nucleotides are TGTGCCAGCAGCCACCCCCCAGGGACTGGAAACACCATATATTTT. Residues: CASSHPPGTGNTIYF.

The CDR3: CASSRKFTGGPLNTEAFF. The DNA of the CDR3 is TGTGCCAGCAGCCGCAAATTTACAGGGGGACCGTTGAACACTGAAGCTTTCTTT. The chain couples TRBV7-9 to TRBJ1-1, with 8 positions matching TRBD1. The J segment lost 0 bases and the V segment lost 5 bases, leaving 14 bases of the junction unmatched. CDR3 length: 18 amino acids. CDR1 is SEHNR, CDR2 FQNEAQ, per germline (reference sequence).

Notes on this clonotype: At one boundary the junction diverges from the germline segment, which might be a read error. The V gene is TRBV12-3 or TRBV12-4, the J gene TRBJ1-5; D gene unclear. The CDR3 contains 13 residues. The CDR3 DNA is TGTGCCAGGAGTTTAGAAGGCAATCAGCCCCAGCATTTT. Its protein is CARSLEGNQPQHF.

This rearrangement joins TRBV4-2 to TRBJ2-7; D not certain. The CDR3 length is 16 residues. CDR1 LGHNA and CDR2 YNFKEQ come from the germline V gene. Trimming removed 5 bases at V and 6 bases at J, with 23 bases between. The CDR3 here is CASSVAKTLSSAEQYF. The CDR3 DNA sequence: TGTGCCAGCAGCGTTGCCAAGACCCTATCTTCTGCCGAGCAGTACTTC.

This clonotype was observed at least ten times. V usage is TRBV7-2 and J usage is TRBJ2-5; no reliable D call. V was clipped by 1 base and J by 4 bases, with 10 bases between them. This CDR3 spans 14 amino acids. In germline, CDR1 is SGHTA, CDR2 FQGNSA. As DNA, the CDR3 is TGTGCCAGCAGCTTAGGGGGTAGGACAGAGACCCAGTACTTC. Protein: CASSLGGRTETQYF.

This clonotype was counted many times. The chain joins TRBV7-2 to TRBJ2-3; 7 bases match TRBD2. The germline gives CDR1 SGHTA, CDR2 FQGNSA. V shed 5 bases, J shed 4 bases, and the junction held 6 bases outside the gene matches. The CDR3 runs to 14 residues. CDR3 bases: TGTGCCAGCAGCGGAACGACTAGCCCAGATACGCAGTATTTT. It encodes CASSGTTSPDTQYF.

This clonotype appeared many times. V gene TRBV7-6 combines with J gene TRBJ1-2; D perhaps matches TRBD1 (6 bases). The length of the CDR3 is 15 residues. Germline CDR1 and CDR2: SGHVS and FNYEAQ. Trimming pared 5 bases from V and 3 bases from J, leaving 16 bases between. This CDR3 reads CASSPTGPRDYGYTF. In DNA form, the CDR3 reads TGTGCCAGCAGCCCCACAGGGCCCCGGGACTATGGCTACACCTTC.

This clonotype was seen more than once but under ten times. The chain combines TRBV7-9 with TRBJ2-5, with D possibly TRBD1 on 5 matching bases. The V and J ends lost 5 bases and 5 bases respectively, with 15 bases between them. The germline gives CDR1 SEHNR, CDR2 FQNEAQ (reference sequence). The CDR3 is 14 amino acids. The CDR3 loop is CASSRKGVGETQYF. CDR3 sequence (DNA): TGTGCCAGCAGCCGCAAAGGGGTCGGGGAGACCCAGTACTTC.

This clonotype was observed a handful of times. This chain connects TRBV19 to TRBJ1-1; D is unclear. The CDR3 has 18 residues. Deletions cut 2 bases from V and 0 bases from J, with 19 bases between. CDR1 is LNHDA, CDR2 SQIVND, per germline (reference sequence). This chain's CDR3 is CASSINMIKDGLNTEAFF. The CDR3, as DNA: TGTGCCAGTAGTATAAATATGATTAAGGACGGACTGAACACTGAAGCTTTCTTT.

This clonotype was picked up a small number of times. The chain joins TRBV9 to TRBJ2-1; D call uncertain. CDR1 SGDLS and CDR2 YYNGEE come from the germline V gene. This CDR3 spans 15 amino acids. Trimming pared 2 bases from V and 5 bases from J, leaving 14 bases between. The CDR3: CASSVQATVNNEQFF. DNA of the CDR3: TGTGCCAGCAGCGTCCAGGCGACGGTGAACAATGAGCAGTTCTTC.

This clonotype was counted between two and nine times. The chain employs TRBV7-2 and TRBJ1-3, with D unresolved. Looked up from germline, CDR1 is SGHTA and CDR2 is FQGNSA. V was trimmed by 4 bases and J by 4 bases, leaving 17 bases between them. The CDR3 length is 16 residues. The CDR3 here is CASSSRTGGSGNTIYF. CDR3 DNA: TGTGCCAGCAGCTCCAGGACGGGAGGTTCGGGAAACACCATATATTTT.

The gene calls are TRBV7-9 and TRBJ1-1; no firm D call. This CDR3 is 14 amino acids long. Germline CDR1 and CDR2: SEHNR and FQNEAQ (reference sequence). The V gene lost 2 bases and the J gene lost 1 base, with 8 bases spanning the gap. CDR3 bases: TGTGCCAGCAGCTTAAAGACGGGGAACACTGAAGCTTTCTTT. Translating gives CASSLKTGNTEAFF.

This clonotype was detected a few times. This chain joins TRBV27 and TRBJ2-7; D is uncertain. V was clipped by 2 bases and J by 5 bases, with 10 bases between them. CDR3 size: 13 residues. Germline V CDR1 and CDR2: MNHEY, SMNVEV (reference sequence). Here the CDR3 DNA reads TGTGCCAGCAGTTTAAACGGGTGGAACGAGCAGTACTTC. Amino acid sequence: CASSLNGWNEQYF.

The V and J genes are TRBV20-1 and TRBJ2-1; 7 bases line up with TRBD2. The CDR3 totals 13 residues. The V gene's germline CDR1 is DFQATT and CDR2 SNEGSKA (reference sequence). Trimming removed 0 bases from V and 8 bases from J; junction bases left unmatched: 4. The CDR3 here is CSARELATYEQFF. The CDR3 nucleotides are TGCAGTGCTAGAGAACTAGCGACCTATGAGCAGTTCTTC.

This clonotype occurred a few times. The chain has TRBV6-5 and TRBJ2-2; D possibly corresponds to TRBD2 (6 bases). V lost 2 bases to trimming and J lost 1 base, with 20 bases between them. In germline, CDR1 is MNHEY, CDR2 SVGAGI. The CDR3 length is 19 residues. The CDR3, as DNA: TGTGCCAGCAGTTACCCCACACCGGGACTCCGAATGAACACCGGGGAGCTGTTTTTT. Translated: CASSYPTPGLRMNTGELFF.

The chain has TRBV20-1 and TRBJ1-5, with a possible D match to TRBD1 (6 bases). The CDR3 covers 13 residues. V lost 1 base to trimming and J lost 4 bases, with 8 bases between them. CDR1 DFQATT and CDR2 SNEGSKA come from the germline V gene (reference sequence). The CDR3 nucleotides read TGCAGTGCTAGAGGGACAGAGAATCAGCCCCAGCATTTT. This codes for CSARGTENQPQHF.

The rearrangement joins TRBV20-1 to TRBJ2-1, with D maybe TRBD2 (7 bases). Trimming took off 6 bases at V and 7 bases at J, with 19 bases between the two ends. This CDR3 has 14 residues. From germline, CDR1 is DFQATT and CDR2 SNEGSKA (reference sequence). DNA for the CDR3: TGCAGTGCCCTAAGGGGGGGGCCCCTGAATGAGCAGTTCTTC. Translation gives CSALRGGPLNEQFF.

The chain links TRBV2 to TRBJ1-2; TRBD1 matches at 11 bases. This CDR3 has 14 amino acids. Germline V gives CDR1 SNHLY, CDR2 FYNNEI. J gave up 4 bases and V 8 bases, and 6 bases lay outside the gene matches. The CDR3 DNA is TGTGCCAGCCAATCTGGGACAGGGGGCTATGGCTACACCTTC. This translates into CASQSGTGGYGYTF.

The J gene is TRBJ2-2, the V gene TRBV4-3; 8 bases agree with TRBD2. Trimming at V came to 2 bases and at J to 7 bases, leaving 9 bases not matched to a gene. CDR3 length equals 16 residues. Germline-derived CDR1 and CDR2 are LGHNA and YSLEER. CDR3 DNA sequence: TGCGCCAGCAGCCAATTCCTAGCGGGTCAAGGCGGGGAGCTGTTTTTT. Protein: CASSQFLAGQGGELFF.

There are many counts of this clonotype. This chain uses TRBV7-2 with TRBJ2-1, with D unresolved. Germline CDR1 reads SGHTA; CDR2 reads FQGNSA. V lost 1 base and J lost 2, with 9 bases in between. This CDR3 is built from 15 residues. The CDR3 is CASSLVGIAYNEQFF. The CDR3 DNA sequence: TGTGCCAGCAGCTTAGTTGGCATAGCCTACAATGAGCAGTTCTTC.